Below, 18 T cell receptor beta chains from the same sample are listed, as sequenced in a study of cytomegalovirus exposure and HLA in healthy donors. PCR was performed using 60 Vbeta and 13 Jbeta primers. The protocol was immunoSEQ multiplex PCR, while the TCRdb copy is restricted to in-frame clones and leaves out a portion. Of 160,000 or so clones in the sample, 70% to 90% were seen once. The sequencing input was PBMCs. These receptors were taken from a woman between 18 and 29 years old in good health and CMV-seronegative.

Only a few counts were recorded for this clone. This chain joins TRBV6-5 and TRBJ1-6; 9 nucleotides match TRBD1. The V and J ends lost 6 bases and 7 bases, in that order; junction bases with no gene match: 4. Germline V gene data show CDR1 as MNHEY and CDR2 as SVGAGI. This CDR3 is 14 amino acids long. The CDR3 DNA reads TGTGCCAGCAGCTGGGACAGGGTGAATTCACCCCTCCACTTT. It translates to CASSWDRVNSPLHF.

The rearrangement uses TRBV18 and TRBJ1-2; 8 bases are shared with TRBD1. CDR1 is KGHSH, CDR2 LQKENI, per germline. The V segment lost 6 bases and the J segment 4 bases; nucleotides outside the gene matches: 10. CDR3 length: 15 residues. The CDR3 bases are TGTGCCAGCTCTCTCGCGGACAGGGCTACCTATGGCTACACCTTC. Translating gives CASSLADRATYGYTF.

The chain employs TRBV13 and TRBJ2-7, with 11 bases that match TRBD2. J gave up 3 bases and V 5 bases, and 3 bases lay outside the gene matches. Germline loops: CDR1 PRHDT, CDR2 FYEKMQ (reference sequence). This CDR3 comprises 14 residues. CDR3 DNA: TGTGCCAGCAGCAAGGGACTAGCGGACTACGAGCAGTACTTC. Translation: CASSKGLADYEQYF.

The genes are TRBV11-2 and TRBJ1-1; the D gene is possibly TRBD1 (6 bases). CDR1 is SGHAT and CDR2 is FQNNGV in the germline V gene. Trimming removed 7 bases from V and 7 bases from J, with 13 bases in between. This CDR3 is built from 12 residues. Here the CDR3 reads CASTVRGGEAFF. CDR3 DNA: TGTGCCAGCACCGTTAGGGGGGGTGAAGCTTTCTTT. Together with reference TRBV11-2 and TRBJ1-1, the CDR3 gives the full variable domain: EAGVAQSPRYKIIEKRQSVAFWCNPISGHATLYWYQQILGQGPKLLIQFQNNGVVDDSQLPKDRFSAERLKGVDSTLKIQPAKLEDSAVYLCASTVRGGEAFFGQGTRLTVV.

This clone has a handful of counts. This chain links TRBV4-2 with TRBJ2-1; D is possibly TRBD2 (5 bases). In germline, CDR1 is LGHNA, CDR2 YNFKEQ. Trimming pared 3 bases from V and 7 bases from J, leaving 22 bases between. CDR3 length equals 17 residues. CDR3 amino acids: CASSHLPAVIQRNEQFF. Written as DNA, the CDR3 is TGTGCCAGCAGCCACCTACCAGCGGTCATCCAACGGAATGAGCAGTTCTTC.

The J gene is TRBJ1-1, the V gene TRBV2; the match to TRBD1 covers 7 bases. Germline V gives CDR1 SNHLY, CDR2 FYNNEI. This CDR3 has 14 amino acids. V lost 5 bases and J lost 7; bases outside the gene matches: 10. The CDR3 DNA is TGTGCCAGCAGTAATCGACAGGGTGATGGTGAAGCTTTCTTT. Protein sequence: CASSNRQGDGEAFF.

The rearrangement joins TRBV6-1 to TRBJ1-5, with unresolved D. The germline V and J ends were trimmed by 1 base and 6 bases, with 13 bases remaining between them. This CDR3 is 15 amino acids long. The germline V gene has CDR1 MNHNS and CDR2 SASEGT. As DNA, the CDR3 is TGTGCCAGCAGTGAAGAAGAGGCGGGAGGTCAGCCCCAGCATTTT. Its protein product is CASSEEEAGGQPQHF.

V usage is TRBV5-1 and J usage is TRBJ2-4, with 11 positions matching TRBD1. The V segment lost 2 bases and the J segment 6 bases; nucleotides outside the gene matches: 4. CDR3 length equals 15 residues. Germline loops: CDR1 SGHRS, CDR2 YFSETQ. In DNA, the CDR3 is TGCGCCAGCAGCTTTGGGACAGGGGGAACAAACATTCAGTACTTC. This codes for CASSFGTGGTNIQYF.

The chain couples TRBV19 to TRBJ1-4; unclear D gene. The CDR3 runs to 14 residues. The germline V and J ends were trimmed by 3 bases and 4 bases, with 9 bases remaining between them. Germline loops: CDR1 LNHDA, CDR2 SQIVND (reference sequence). The CDR3 loop is CASSIDSSNEKLFF. The CDR3 nucleotides are TGTGCCAGTAGTATCGACTCCAGTAATGAAAAACTGTTTTTT.

V usage is TRBV6-6 and J usage is TRBJ1-5; weak D call: TRBD1 (5 bases). The V and J ends lost 6 bases and 6 bases respectively, with 12 bases between them. The CDR3 is made up of 13 amino acids. CDR1 and CDR2 (germline): MNHNY, SVGAGI (reference sequence). The chain's CDR3 is CASRGGVGQPQHF. The CDR3 DNA is TGTGCCAGCAGGGGGGGGGTTGGTCAGCCCCAGCATTTT.

This chain joins TRBV11-1 and TRBJ1-5, with 8 bases matching TRBD1. V trimming: 6 bases; J trimming: 6 bases; junction bases outside the gene matches: 7. In germline, CDR1 is SGHAT, CDR2 FQDESV (reference sequence). The CDR3 totals 14 residues. CDR3 protein: CASRSGGRSQPQHF. CDR3 sequence (DNA): TGTGCCAGCAGATCAGGGGGCCGGAGTCAGCCCCAGCATTTT.

The rearrangement uses TRBV6-5 and TRBJ2-7, with D tentatively TRBD2 (6 bases). The CDR3 consists of 14 residues. Germline V gives CDR1 MNHEY, CDR2 SVGAGI. Trimming pared 0 bases from V and 5 bases from J, leaving 11 bases between. The CDR3 DNA follows: TGTGCCAGCAGTTACTCGAGGACTACCGACGAGCAGTACTTC. Translated: CASSYSRTTDEQYF.

V usage is TRBV5-1 and J usage is TRBJ2-2, with 8 bases identical to TRBD2. Trimming cost V 1 base and J 5 bases; bases outside gene matches: 4. The CDR3 is 15 residues long. The germline V gene encodes CDR1 SGHRS and CDR2 YFSETQ. The CDR3 here is CASSLQRERTGELFF. The CDR3 nucleotides read TGCGCCAGCAGCTTGCAGCGGGAGAGAACCGGGGAGCTGTTTTTT.

This clone was seen a few times. This chain joins TRBV5-1 and TRBJ1-1; D perhaps matches TRBD1 (5 bases). The germline V gene encodes CDR1 SGHRS and CDR2 YFSETQ. V was clipped by 2 bases and J by 11 bases, with 13 bases between them. CDR3 length: 12 amino acids. CDR3 in DNA: TGCGCCAGCAGCTTTGACACGGGGGGTGCTTTCTTT. It yields the protein CASSFDTGGAFF.

CDR3 nucleotide sequence: TGTGCCAGCAGCGTAGCTCCCGAGGGAGGGGCACCCCTCCACTTT. This encodes CASSVAPEGGAPLHF. V is TRBV9 and J is TRBJ1-6; tentatively, D is TRBD1 (5 bases). Germline-derived CDR1 and CDR2 are SGDLS and YYNGEE. There are 15 residues in the CDR3. V lost 0 bases and J 11 bases, leaving 15 bases between the germline ends.

The rearrangement links TRBV5-4 to TRBJ1-2; D is perhaps TRBD1 (6 bases). Trimming stripped 0 bases from V and 8 bases from J, with 11 bases between. The CDR3 runs to 13 residues. Looked up from germline, CDR1 is SGHNT and CDR2 is YYREEE (reference sequence). This CDR3 is CASSLEQGNGYTF. CDR3 nucleotides: TGTGCCAGCAGCTTGGAACAGGGAAACGGCTACACCTTC.

The V call is TRBV5-1, the J call TRBJ1-6, with TRBD1 identical over 8 bases. Trimming removed 0 bases from V and 8 bases from J; junction bases left unmatched: 4. The CDR3 contains 15 residues. Germline V gene sequence: CDR1 SGHRS, CDR2 YFSETQ. This CDR3 reads CASSLAAGGDSPLHF. The CDR3 nucleotides are TGCGCCAGCAGCTTGGCGGCAGGGGGCGATTCACCCCTCCACTTT.

This clone has a single count. CDR3 residues: CASSSKGVRAGSSYNEQFF. CDR3 DNA sequence: TGCGCCAGCAGCTCCAAGGGGGTTAGAGCGGGGAGCTCCTACAATGAGCAGTTCTTC. This chain uses TRBV5-1 with TRBJ2-1, with a weak D call TRBD2 (7 bases). In germline, CDR1 is SGHRS, CDR2 YFSETQ. The CDR3 sequence is 19 residues long. V lost 3 bases, J lost 0 bases, and 22 bases lay in between.